This T cell receptor (beta chain) originates from a study of blood T cell repertoires in COVID-19. On the study more broadly: Specimens from acute and convalescent COVID-19 originated in the United States, Italy and Spain.

This CDR3 has 13 amino acids. The V end lost 3 bases, the J end lost 4 bases, and 9 bases lay between the germline ends. Germline values: CDR1 SNHLY, CDR2 FYNNEI. TCRdb keeps only in-frame clones here, not all; method: immunoSEQ multiplex PCR. The data contain approximately 240,000 clones, 85% to 95% of them seen just once; the ten biggest clones take up around 0.86%. Sequenced material: peripheral blood. V usage is TRBV2 and J usage is TRBJ2-5, with D perhaps TRBD2 (5 bases). The sequence derives from a young man with COVID-19, enrolled during active disease. The CDR3 DNA follows: TGTGCCAGCAGTGACGGCGAGGGAGAGACCCAGTACTTC. Its translation: CASSDGEGETQYF.